Listed below are T cell receptor beta chains from one sample, sequenced in a study of Ad26.COV2.S vaccination and SARS-CoV-2 variants. TCRdb's table, derived via immunoSEQ multiplex PCR, lists solely in-frame clones and lacks some. This sample has roughly 500,000 clones, with roughly 89% found just once. Source: peripheral blood, taken in a trial of Ad26.COV2.S vaccine versus placebo. These receptor sequences come from a person aged 18-65 years who received the Ad26.COV2.S COVID-19 vaccine or a placebo. Each CDR3 is given with its conserved first and last residue. D genes are given only for firm matches. Clone size, where shown, is once, few, many, or a class for clones that have expanded.

CDR3 protein: CASSWGQVEAFF; CDR3 DNA: TGTGCCAGCAGCTGGGGACAGGTTGAAGCTTTCTTT; V gene: TRBV5-8; J gene: TRBJ1-1; D gene: TRBD1; clone size: NA
CDR3 protein: CASSLARSGLYGYTF; CDR3 DNA: TGTGCCAGCAGCTTGGCCCGGAGTGGTCTCTATGGCTACACCTTC; V gene: TRBV5-6; J gene: TRBJ1-2; D gene: NA; clone size: NA
CDR3 protein: CASSHDYTEAFF; CDR3 DNA: TGTGCCAGCAGTCATGACTACACTGAAGCTTTCTTT; V gene: TRBV28; J gene: TRBJ1-1; D gene: NA; clone size: NA
CDR3 protein: CARQGAPNEKLFF; CDR3 DNA: TGTGCCAGGCAGGGGGCTCCTAATGAAAAACTGTTTTTT; V gene: TRBV2; J gene: TRBJ1-4; D gene: TRBD1; clone size: NA
CDR3 protein: CASSSDREDEQFF; CDR3 DNA: TGTGCCAGCAGCTCCGACAGGGAGGATGAGCAGTTCTTC; V gene: TRBV11-2; J gene: TRBJ2-1; D gene: NA; clone size: NA
CDR3 protein: CASSKSQDRENGYTF; CDR3 DNA: TGCGCCAGCAGCAAAAGCCAAGACAGGGAAAATGGCTACACCTTC; V gene: TRBV4-1; J gene: TRBJ1-2; D gene: TRBD1; clone size: NA
CDR3 protein: CASSLSHTQRTNTGELFF; CDR3 DNA: TGCGCCAGCAGCTTGAGCCACACACAGAGAACCAACACCGGGGAGCTGTTTTTT; V gene: TRBV5-1; J gene: TRBJ2-2; D gene: NA; clone size: NA
CDR3 protein: CASGLNYGYTF; CDR3 DNA: TGTGCTAGTGGTTTGAACTATGGCTACACCTTC; V gene: TRBV12-5; J gene: TRBJ1-2; D gene: NA; clone size: NA
CDR3 protein: CASSDRMAGELFF; CDR3 DNA: TGTGCCAGCAGTGATAGGATGGCCGGGGAGCTGTTTTTT; V gene: TRBV2; J gene: TRBJ2-2; D gene: NA; clone size: NA
CDR3 protein: CASSLSQGTYGYTF; CDR3 DNA: TGTGCCAGCAGCTTGTCTCAGGGGACCTATGGCTACACCTTC; V gene: TRBV5-4; J gene: TRBJ1-2; D gene: NA; clone size: few
CDR3 protein: CASSPAADWETQYF; CDR3 DNA: TGTGCCAGCAGCCCGGCAGCGGATTGGGAGACCCAGTACTTC; V gene: TRBV7-3; J gene: TRBJ2-5; D gene: NA; clone size: NA
CDR3 protein: CAISVQGNTIYF; CDR3 DNA: TGTGCCATCAGTGTTCAGGGAAACACCATATATTTT; V gene: TRBV10-3; J gene: TRBJ1-3; D gene: NA; clone size: NA
CDR3 protein: CASSFSRTDTEAFF; CDR3 DNA: TGTGCCAGCAGCTTCTCCCGGACAGACACTGAAGCTTTCTTT; V gene: TRBV7-2; J gene: TRBJ1-1; D gene: NA; clone size: NA
CDR3 protein: CSASPRVGISDTQYF; CDR3 DNA: TGCAGTGCTAGTCCCCGGGTTGGTATCTCGGATACGCAGTATTTT; V gene: TRBV20-1; J gene: TRBJ2-3; D gene: NA; clone size: NA
CDR3 protein: CASSQDPEYTQYF; CDR3 DNA: TGCGCCAGCAGCCAAGATCCGGAGTATACGCAGTATTTT; V gene: TRBV4-1; J gene: TRBJ2-3; D gene: NA; clone size: NA
CDR3 protein: CASSQPPGQGLNYQPQHF; CDR3 DNA: TGTGCCAGCAGTCAGCCCCCGGGACAGGGATTAAATTATCAGCCCCAGCATTTT; V gene: TRBV27; J gene: TRBJ1-5; D gene: TRBD1; clone size: once
CDR3 protein: CAISRGVGQETQYF; CDR3 DNA: TGTGCCATCAGCCGCGGCGTTGGGCAAGAGACCCAGTACTTC; V gene: TRBV10-3; J gene: TRBJ2-5; D gene: NA; clone size: NA
CDR3 protein: CASADPKRLAGMSSYNEQFF; CDR3 DNA: TGTGCCAGCGCCGACCCGAAACGACTAGCGGGGATGAGCTCCTACAATGAGCAGTTCTTC; V gene: TRBV28; J gene: TRBJ2-1; D gene: TRBD2; clone size: few